Listed here are 13 T cell receptor beta chains from one sample, sequenced in a study of T cell repertoires in cytomegalovirus infection. These receptors are not linked to any known antigen. TCRdb recomputed calls from the reads with MiXCR, one row per CDR3 protein. The repertoire holds approximately 110,000 distinct CDR3 sequences, with 10% as singletons. Sequenced input: PBMCs, sequenced either directly or after in vitro stimulation (not recorded which). The receptors here all came from a human donor in good health (CMV status not recorded). Some clones in this sample may be carry-over from other donors' samples.

This clonotype has ten or more counts. V gene TRBV4-1 combines with J gene TRBJ1-4, with unresolved D. This CDR3 has 15 residues. V was cut by 4 bases and J by 5 bases, with 14 bases left in between. Germline lookup yields CDR1 MGHRA and CDR2 YSYEKL. CDR3 in amino acids: CASSPVSSLNEKLFF. CDR3 in DNA: TGCGCCAGCAGCCCCGTATCCTCGTTAAATGAAAAACTGTTTTTT.

This clonotype appeared once. This chain uses TRBV10-3 with TRBJ1-1; maybe TRBD1 (5 bases). Germline CDR1 and CDR2: ENHRY and SYGVKD. Trimming cost V 4 bases and J 0 bases, with 15 bases left between them. The CDR3 runs to 16 residues. In DNA form, the CDR3 reads TGTGCCATCAGTGTGGCCGCAGGGATTATGAACACTGAAGCTTTCTTT. Translated: CAISVAAGIMNTEAFF.

This clonotype was seen a few times. This chain connects TRBV6-6 to TRBJ1-1, with 10 bases lining up with TRBD1. Germline lookup yields CDR1 MNHNY and CDR2 SVGAGI (reference sequence). CDR3 length: 13 residues. Losses at the gene ends were 5 bases for V and 7 bases for J; bases not matched to a gene: 4. The CDR3 is CASSLRDRGEAFF. The CDR3 nucleotides are TGTGCCAGCAGTCTCCGGGACAGGGGTGAAGCTTTCTTT.

There are many counts of this clonotype. The chain joins TRBV7-2 to TRBJ1-2; no definite D call. Trimming cost V 0 bases and J 6 bases, with 17 bases left between them. The germline V gene encodes CDR1 SGHTA and CDR2 FQGNSA. The CDR3 extends over 16 amino acids. The CDR3 coding sequence is TGTGCCAGCAGCTTAGCGAGGGCAGGCCGGCGAGATGGCTACACCTTC. Translating it yields CASSLARAGRRDGYTF.

In its sample, this clonotype was seen many times. The chain combines TRBV6-2 or TRBV6-3 with TRBJ2-1; D possibly corresponds to TRBD2 (5 bases). The CDR3 runs to 17 residues. The germline CDR1 and CDR2 sequences are MNHEY and SVGEGT. Trimming took off 8 bases at V and 7 bases at J, with 27 bases between the two ends. The CDR3: CASVLRAAEATWNEQFF. The CDR3 DNA reads TGTGCCAGCGTTCTGCGCGCGGCGGAGGCGACGTGGAATGAGCAGTTCTTC.

Many counts were recorded for this clonotype. V and J are TRBV7-2 and TRBJ1-1, with D unclear. The CDR3 extends over 13 amino acids. The V gene lost 3 bases and the J gene lost 3 bases, with 8 bases spanning the gap. Germline CDR1 reads SGHTA; CDR2 reads FQGNSA. The chain's CDR3 is CASSLQLDTEAFF. The CDR3, as DNA: TGTGCCAGCAGCTTGCAACTGGACACTGAAGCTTTCTTT.

In this sample, this clonotype turned up many times. The chain has TRBV7-2 and TRBJ2-3, with D unresolved. Germline-derived CDR1 and CDR2 are SGHTA and FQGNSA. Trimming cost V 6 bases and J 2 bases, with 12 bases left between them. CDR3 size: 14 residues. The chain's CDR3 is CASRPERITDTQYF. The CDR3 DNA sequence: TGTGCCAGCAGACCAGAGAGGATCACAGATACGCAGTATTTT.

J is TRBJ2-3 and V is TRBV7-2, with a possible D match to TRBD2 (5 bases). V lost 1 base, J lost 0 bases, and 11 bases lay in between. Germline V CDR1 and CDR2: SGHTA, FQGNSA. CDR3 length: 16 residues. The DNA for the CDR3 is TGTGCCAGCAGCTTAGTTGCTGGCGGGAGCACAGATACGCAGTATTTT. Its translation: CASSLVAGGSTDTQYF.

This clonotype was observed a handful of times. The chain recombines TRBV11-2 with TRBJ1-5, with a weak D call TRBD1 (6 bases). Deletions cut 6 bases from V and 3 bases from J, with 12 bases between. The CDR3 consists of 14 residues. Looked up from germline, CDR1 is SGHAT and CDR2 is FQNNGV. For the CDR3, the DNA is TGTGCCAGCAGACGAGCAGGGGCCAATCAGCCCCAGCATTTT. Amino acid sequence: CASRRAGANQPQHF.

This clonotype was seen a few times. The chain couples TRBV20-1 to TRBJ1-5; D might be TRBD1 (6 bases). Germline V gene sequence: CDR1 DFQATT, CDR2 SNEGSKA (reference sequence). Trimming took off 3 bases at V and 4 bases at J, with 19 bases between the two ends. This CDR3 region has 16 residues. The CDR3 coding sequence is TGCAGTGCTAGGGGAGGGTGGGGGGCTGGTAATCAGCCCCAGCATTTT. Translating it yields CSARGGWGAGNQPQHF.

The chain links TRBV7-2 to TRBJ1-5; D is unresolved. Germline CDR1 reads SGHTA; CDR2 reads FQGNSA. The V end was cut by 1 base, the J end by 5 bases, with 6 bases between. The CDR3 consists of 13 residues. Here the CDR3 DNA reads TGTGCCAGCAGCTTAGTAGGGCATCAGCCCCAGCATTTT. It specifies CASSLVGHQPQHF.

Ten or more counts support this clonotype. This sequence joins TRBV6-2 or TRBV6-3 and TRBJ1-5; D gene uncertain. V gave up 5 bases and J gave up 5 bases, with 10 bases separating them. The germline V gene has CDR1 MNHEY and CDR2 SVGEGT. The CDR3 length is 13 residues. The CDR3 bases are TGTGCCAGCAGTCCCCAGCCGGATCAGCCCCAGCATTTT. Protein sequence: CASSPQPDQPQHF.

The sample holds many counts of this clonotype. The V and J genes are TRBV19 and TRBJ2-2; tentatively, D is TRBD1 (6 bases). The V and J ends lost 6 bases and 0 bases respectively, with 23 bases between them. This CDR3 is 19 amino acids long. Germline CDR1 and CDR2: LNHDA and SQIVND (reference sequence). The CDR3 region is CASRPTYRDISANTGELFF. The CDR3 DNA reads as TGTGCCAGTAGACCGACGTACCGGGACATAAGCGCGAACACCGGGGAGCTGTTTTTT.